These 32 T cell receptor beta chains originate from one sample sequenced in a study of blood T cell repertoires in COVID-19. Assay used: immunoSEQ multiplex PCR; TCRdb lists only in-frame clones, some missing. The sample gives fewer than 65,000 clones, around 78% of which show up once; about 5.8% is in the top ten. Sequenced: peripheral blood. The receptors were sampled from a human donor in a cohort sampled during active COVID-19.

V gene TRBV30 combines with J gene TRBJ1-6; D not resolved. The CDR3 sequence is 13 residues long. V was pared by 3 bases and J by 7 bases, with 10 bases between. Germline CDR1 is GTSNPN and CDR2 is SVGIG (reference sequence). CDR3 protein: CAWSLIENSPLHF. The CDR3 DNA sequence: TGTGCCTGGAGCTTAATTGAGAATTCACCCCTCCACTTT.

The chain joins TRBV18 to TRBJ1-2; D may be TRBD1 (6 bases). The CDR3 runs to 16 residues. V dropped 4 bases and J dropped 6 bases, with 21 bases sitting between them. Germline V gene lookup returns CDR1 KGHSH and CDR2 LQKENI. The CDR3, as DNA: TGTGCCAGCTCACTTCTTGCCGCAGGGGAGATGGATGGCTACACCTTC. Amino acids: CASSLLAAGEMDGYTF.

The rearrangement links TRBV5-5 to TRBJ1-6, with a tentative D call TRBD1 (5 bases). This CDR3 comprises 16 residues. Germline V gene sequence: CDR1 SGHKS, CDR2 YYEKEE (reference sequence). V was trimmed by 4 bases and J by 10 bases, leaving 21 bases between them. CDR3 DNA sequence: TGTGCCAGCAGCCCTCCGGGGGTGCATAAAGAATCACCCCTCCACTTT. The encoded protein is CASSPPGVHKESPLHF.

The chain joins TRBV7-2 to TRBJ2-2, with TRBD2 identical over 9 bases. CDR1 SGHTA and CDR2 FQGNSA come from the germline V gene. The CDR3 consists of 16 residues. The V segment lost 5 bases and the J segment 8 bases; nucleotides outside the gene matches: 12. Written as DNA, the CDR3 is TGTGCCAGCAGCCCCCCGGGACTAGCCTCTACAGGGGAGCTGTTTTTT. This codes for CASSPPGLASTGELFF.

The V call is TRBV6-6, the J call TRBJ2-6, with 8 bases identical to TRBD2. The germline CDR1 and CDR2 sequences are MNHNY and SVGAGI (reference sequence). V shed 6 bases and J 2 bases; nucleotides not matched to a gene: 3. CDR3 size: 15 residues. CDR3 loop: CASRSGGPGANVLTF. CDR3 DNA: TGTGCCAGCAGGTCGGGGGGGCCTGGGGCCAACGTCCTGACTTTC.

This clone was seen a handful of times. This chain uses TRBV3-1 (or the pseudogene TRBV3-2) with TRBJ2-2; possibly TRBD2 for D (5 bases). Germline CDR1 and CDR2: LGHDT and YNNKEL (reference sequence). The CDR3 spans 16 residues. V lost 1 base to trimming and J lost 2 bases, with 11 bases between them. The CDR3, as DNA: TGTGCCAGCAGCCAAGTGAGGGAACTTAACACCGGGGAGCTGTTTTTT. Protein sequence: CASSQVRELNTGELFF.

This clone has more than one count but fewer than ten. The chain has TRBV19 and TRBJ1-2; D is unclear. Germline assignment: CDR1 LNHDA and CDR2 SQIVND (reference sequence). The germline V and J ends were trimmed by 6 bases and 6 bases, with 8 bases remaining between them. The CDR3 sequence is 11 residues long. CDR3: CASRSGNGYTF. For the CDR3, the DNA is TGTGCCAGTAGGTCCGGGAATGGCTACACCTTC.

The rearrangement uses TRBV28 and TRBJ2-7; 7 bases agree with TRBD1. Germline V gene sequence: CDR1 MDHEN, CDR2 SYDVKM. The CDR3 consists of 13 residues. Losses at the gene ends were 6 bases for V and 7 bases for J; bases not matched to a gene: 9. The CDR3: CASSRGQTTEQYF. The CDR3 nucleotides are TGTGCCAGCAGCCGGGGACAGACTACTGAGCAGTACTTC.

This clone was picked up a small number of times. The gene calls are TRBV7-2 and TRBJ1-5, with D hard to call. Trimming pared 5 bases from V and 3 bases from J, leaving 8 bases between. CDR3 size: 13 residues. Per germline, CDR1 SGHTA and CDR2 FQGNSA. The DNA for the CDR3 is TGTGCCAGCAGCAGACTGATCAATCAGCCCCAGCATTTT. Its protein product is CASSRLINQPQHF.

The chain carries TRBV5-6 and TRBJ2-3; TRBD2 aligns across 13 bases. V gave up 3 bases and J gave up 6 bases; unmatched junction bases: 7. Germline loops: CDR1 SGHDT, CDR2 YYEEEE. CDR3 length: 16 amino acids. This chain's CDR3 is CASSSRLAGGRDTQYF. The CDR3 DNA reads as TGTGCCAGCAGCTCTAGACTAGCGGGGGGCCGGGATACGCAGTATTTT.

This chain joins TRBV13 and TRBJ2-7; a weak D match, TRBD2 (7 bases). This CDR3 has 15 residues. Germline V gives CDR1 PRHDT, CDR2 FYEKMQ (reference sequence). Trimming took 5 bases from V and 5 from J, leaving 19 bases between them. The CDR3 DNA follows: TGTGCCAGCAGCCCGAGGGGGGGCCGGGGAGACGAGCAGTACTTC. This translates into CASSPRGGRGDEQYF.

The table lists this clone with a count of one. The chain employs TRBV6-1 and TRBJ1-1; TRBD1 matches 12 bases. From germline, CDR1 is MNHNS and CDR2 SASEGT. CDR3 length equals 18 residues. With 3 bases clipped from V and 4 bases from J, the junction kept 12 bases outside the gene matches. CDR3 in amino acids: CASSDPGQGAWWSTEAFF. The CDR3 region has the DNA TGTGCCAGCAGTGATCCGGGACAGGGGGCATGGTGGAGCACTGAAGCTTTCTTT.

This clone was seen repeatedly, ten times or more. This rearrangement joins TRBV19 to TRBJ1-3, with 7 nucleotides matching TRBD1. J lost 0 bases, V lost 11 bases, and 7 bases had no gene match. Per the germline V gene, CDR1 is LNHDA and CDR2 is SQIVND (reference sequence). The CDR3 runs 14 residues. The chain's CDR3 is CAAKPGGSGNTIYF. The CDR3 DNA sequence: TGTGCCGCCAAGCCAGGGGGCTCTGGAAACACCATATATTTT.

V and J are TRBV6-6 and TRBJ1-5; D is perhaps TRBD1 (5 bases). In germline, CDR1 is MNHNY, CDR2 SVGAGI (reference sequence). The V end was cut by 11 bases, the J end by 3 bases, with 11 bases between. This CDR3 comprises 12 residues. CDR3 amino acids: CAGGAPNQPQHF. CDR3 nucleotide sequence: TGTGCCGGTGGGGCGCCCAATCAGCCCCAGCATTTT.

The chain links TRBV5-1 to TRBJ2-3, with 7 bases lining up with TRBD2. V lost 2 bases and J lost 3; bases outside the gene matches: 9. Germline V gene lookup returns CDR1 SGHRS and CDR2 YFSETQ. The CDR3 runs to 16 residues. The CDR3 spells CASSFGLVGVTDTQYF. CDR3 coding DNA: TGCGCCAGCAGCTTTGGACTAGTCGGGGTTACAGATACGCAGTATTTT.

This clone occurred a few times. The chain employs TRBV6-4 and TRBJ2-1, with 10 bases fitting TRBD2. CDR1 is MRHNA and CDR2 is SNTAGT in the germline V gene. V was pared by 3 bases and J by 5 bases, with 4 bases of the junction left unmatched. The CDR3 has 15 amino acids. The CDR3 sequence: CASSEDSGGNNEQFF. In nucleotides, the CDR3 is TGTGCCAGCAGTGAAGATAGCGGGGGGAACAATGAGCAGTTCTTC.

The chain is built from TRBV27 and TRBJ1-1; no reliable D call. This CDR3 region has 13 residues. V was shortened by 3 bases and J by 1 base, with 6 bases between the two germline ends. Germline CDR1 reads MNHEY; CDR2 reads SMNVEV (reference sequence). CDR3 amino acids: CASSFNRNTEAFF. CDR3 nucleotides: TGTGCCAGCAGTTTTAACAGGAACACTGAAGCTTTCTTT.

This clone has just a few counts. The chain recombines TRBV2 with TRBJ1-1; 9 nucleotides match TRBD1. Trimming cost V 6 bases and J 0 bases; bases outside gene matches: 11. The CDR3 covers 17 residues. The germline gives CDR1 SNHLY, CDR2 FYNNEI. The CDR3 sequence is CASRTGQGKGMNTEAFF. The DNA for the CDR3 is TGTGCCAGCAGGACGGGACAGGGTAAGGGCATGAACACTGAAGCTTTCTTT.

The rearrangement joins TRBV3-1 (or the pseudogene TRBV3-2) to TRBJ1-6, with D unclear. Trimming removed 8 bases at V and 7 bases at J, with 15 bases between. Per germline, CDR1 LGHDT and CDR2 YNNKEL (reference sequence). CDR3 length: 14 residues. CDR3 protein: CASGREQGNSPLHF. For the CDR3, the DNA is TGTGCCAGCGGACGGGAACAAGGGAATTCACCCCTCCACTTT.

The rearrangement uses TRBV4-3 and TRBJ2-7, with D perhaps matching TRBD2 (6 bases). Trimming took 4 bases from V and 0 from J, leaving 16 bases between them. The CDR3 is made up of 16 amino acids. Germline V gene lookup returns CDR1 LGHNA and CDR2 YSLEER. The CDR3 sequence: CASSRAGSESSYEQYF. In DNA, the CDR3 is TGCGCCAGCAGCCGGGCGGGAAGCGAGAGCTCCTACGAGCAGTACTTC.

This clone was observed a handful of times. The gene calls are TRBV7-3 and TRBJ2-5; 7 bases fit TRBD1. Germline V CDR1 and CDR2: SGHTA, FQGTGA. The CDR3 loop spans 13 amino acids. J gave up 7 bases and V 2 bases, and 4 bases lay outside the gene matches. Here the CDR3 reads CASSLDRVATQYF. CDR3 nucleotide sequence: TGTGCCAGCAGCTTAGACAGGGTGGCGACCCAGTACTTC.

V usage is TRBV4-1 and J usage is TRBJ2-6; 9 nucleotides line up with TRBD1. The CDR3 consists of 19 residues. Germline CDR1 reads MGHRA; CDR2 reads YSYEKL. J gave up 0 bases and V 3 bases, and 9 bases lay outside the gene matches. The CDR3 DNA sequence: TGCGCCAGCAGCCAGGTTGAGACAGGGGGGATCTCTGGGGCCAACGTCCTGACTTTC. Its protein product is CASSQVETGGISGANVLTF.

The V gene is TRBV13, the J gene TRBJ2-2; D perhaps matches TRBD1 (6 bases). This CDR3 spans 14 amino acids. Germline loops: CDR1 PRHDT, CDR2 FYEKMQ (reference sequence). The V and J ends lost 7 bases and 6 bases respectively, with 15 bases between them. CDR3 coding DNA: TGTGCCAGCACGACCGATAGGGGGTCCGGGGAGCTGTTTTTT. This codes for CASTTDRGSGELFF.

The rearrangement joins TRBV27 to TRBJ2-7; 8 bases agree with TRBD2. This CDR3 spans 14 amino acids. Looked up from germline, CDR1 is MNHEY and CDR2 is SMNVEV (reference sequence). V lost 5 bases and J lost 0; bases outside the gene matches: 3. The CDR3 reads CASSRSGSSYEQYF. CDR3 coding DNA: TGTGCCAGCAGTAGAAGCGGGAGCTCCTACGAGCAGTACTTC.

The chain couples TRBV7-9 to TRBJ1-1, with TRBD1 as a possible D gene (5 bases). The CDR3 is made up of 16 amino acids. The germline CDR1 and CDR2 sequences are SEHNR and FQNEAQ (reference sequence). Trimming removed 1 base from V and 8 bases from J, with 20 bases in between. This CDR3 reads CASSLEGPPRGLEAFF. In nucleotides, the CDR3 is TGTGCCAGCAGCTTAGAGGGGCCCCCCCGGGGGTTGGAAGCTTTCTTT.

The chain is built from TRBV30 and TRBJ1-1, with TRBD1 matching over 7 bases. CDR1 GTSNPN and CDR2 SVGIG come from the germline V gene (reference sequence). The trim removed 1 base at V and 1 base at J, leaving 3 bases unmatched. The CDR3 is made up of 14 amino acids. The CDR3 loop is CAWSAGGTNTEAFF. The DNA of the CDR3 is TGTGCCTGGAGTGCAGGGGGGACGAACACTGAAGCTTTCTTT. The entire variable domain, with the rest obtained from reference TRBV30 and TRBJ1-1, is as follows: SQTIHQWPATLVQPVGSPLSLECTVEGTSNPNLYWYRQAAGRGLQLLFYSVGIGQISSEVPQNLSASRPQDRQFILSSKKLLLSDSGFYLCAWSAGGTNTEAFFGQGTRLTVV.

This chain joins TRBV29-1 and TRBJ2-7; D is perhaps TRBD1 (5 bases). V was cut by 3 bases and J by 3 bases, with 9 bases left in between. This CDR3 spans 12 amino acids. Germline-derived CDR1 and CDR2 are SQVTM and ANQGSEA. The CDR3: CSVEARDYEQYF. The CDR3 region has the DNA TGCAGCGTTGAGGCCAGGGACTACGAGCAGTACTTC.

J is TRBJ1-5 and V is TRBV19; D gene uncertain. In germline, CDR1 is LNHDA, CDR2 SQIVND (reference sequence). V lost 7 bases to trimming and J lost 7 bases, with 20 bases between them. The CDR3 has 15 residues. CDR3 in amino acids: CASIKGGSQNQPQHF. In DNA form, the CDR3 reads TGTGCCAGTATTAAAGGCGGCAGTCAAAACCAGCCCCAGCATTTT.

This sequence joins TRBV6-1 and TRBJ1-3; D call uncertain. The CDR3 totals 15 residues. Trimming pared 1 base from V and 0 bases from J, leaving 7 bases between. The germline gives CDR1 MNHNS, CDR2 SASEGT. CDR3 residues: CASSEGANSGNTIYF. The CDR3 DNA reads TGTGCCAGCAGTGAAGGAGCAAACTCTGGAAACACCATATATTTT.

The chain employs TRBV11-2 and TRBJ2-5, with TRBD2 matching over 7 bases. Trimming took 5 bases from V and 5 from J; bases not matched to a gene: 5. Germline CDR1 SGHAT, CDR2 FQNNGV. This CDR3 contains 13 residues. CDR3 nucleotide sequence: TGTGCCAGCAGCCGGGGGGTCTACGAGACCCAGTACTTC. It encodes CASSRGVYETQYF.

This clone was seen just once. The chain joins TRBV4-3 to TRBJ1-6; D is possibly TRBD1 (6 bases). The germline V gene encodes CDR1 LGHNA and CDR2 YSLEER. There are 17 residues in the CDR3. V was clipped by 0 bases and J by 11 bases, with 20 bases between them. In DNA, the CDR3 is TGCGCCAGCAGCCAAGATCAGAGGGGGTCCCCATTAACACCCCTCCACTTT. This encodes CASSQDQRGSPLTPLHF.

This chain uses TRBV19 with TRBJ1-2; 8 nucleotides agree with TRBD1. The CDR3 extends over 14 amino acids. The germline CDR1 and CDR2 sequences are LNHDA and SQIVND (reference sequence). The ends lost 4 bases at V and 8 bases at J; junction bases unmatched: 9. As DNA, the CDR3 is TGTGCCAGTAGTACCTACCCACAGGGGGTGGGCTACACCTTC. Amino acid sequence: CASSTYPQGVGYTF.